Below are 30 T cell receptor beta chains sequenced from a single sample in a study of blood T cell repertoires in COVID-19. The protocol was immunoSEQ multiplex PCR, while the TCRdb copy is restricted to in-frame clones and leaves out a portion. The table lists approximately 82,000 clones, 75% to 90% of them singletons. Sample: PBMCs or T cells enriched from blood (not recorded which). Receptors were obtained from a woman aged 50 to 60 with acute COVID-19.

The rearrangement links TRBV7-8 to TRBJ1-2, with 10 bases matching TRBD1. The V and J ends lost 6 bases and 8 bases, in that order; junction bases with no gene match: 6. Germline V CDR1 and CDR2: SGHVS, FQNEAQ. CDR3 length: 13 amino acids. Here the CDR3 reads CASSSGQGRGYTF. The CDR3 nucleotides are TGTGCCAGCAGTTCGGGACAGGGGAGGGGCTACACCTTC.

The rearrangement links TRBV7-8 to TRBJ1-4, with D maybe TRBD1 (5 bases). CDR3 size: 16 residues. CDR1 SGHVS and CDR2 FQNEAQ come from the germline V gene. Trimming took off 1 base at V and 8 bases at J, with 17 bases between the two ends. CDR3 DNA sequence: TGTGCCAGCAGCTTAGGGGGTTTCGTACAGGCCGAAAAACTGTTTTTT. Amino acid sequence: CASSLGGFVQAEKLFF.

As DNA, the CDR3 is TGTGCCAGTAGTATCTTGAACACTGAAGCTTTCTTT. Translated, it gives CASSILNTEAFF. This chain joins TRBV19 and TRBJ1-1; D gene uncertain. The germline gives CDR1 LNHDA, CDR2 SQIVND (reference sequence). The CDR3 has 12 residues. Trimming removed 3 bases from V and 0 bases from J, with 2 bases in between.

This chain joins TRBV29-1 and TRBJ2-5; no clear D. Germline CDR1 is SQVTM and CDR2 is ANQGSEA. V gave up 2 bases and J gave up 3 bases, with 10 bases separating them. This CDR3 spans 13 amino acids. CDR3 nucleotides: TGCAGCGTTGAACCAACAGCTAAAGAGACCCAGTACTTC. It translates to CSVEPTAKETQYF.

The J gene is TRBJ2-7, the V gene TRBV6-5, with 8 bases matching TRBD1. The germline V gene encodes CDR1 MNHEY and CDR2 SVGAGI. The length of the CDR3 is 13 residues. V lost 7 bases to trimming and J lost 7 bases; unmatched junction nucleotides: 9. CDR3 residues: CASTGQGPLEQYF. CDR3 nucleotide sequence: TGTGCCAGCACAGGACAGGGACCCCTTGAGCAGTACTTC.

The chain couples TRBV6-5 to TRBJ1-1; D ambiguous. Per germline, CDR1 MNHEY and CDR2 SVGAGI. The CDR3 runs to 13 residues. With 8 bases removed from V and 0 bases from J, the gap between germline ends came to 10 bases. The CDR3 DNA reads as TGTGCCAGCGAGGGCAGCTTGAACACTGAAGCTTTCTTT. Residues: CASEGSLNTEAFF.

The rearrangement uses TRBV7-9 and TRBJ2-2; 7 positions agree with TRBD1. Trimming took 10 bases from V and 3 from J; bases not matched to a gene: 5. This CDR3 region has 13 residues. Germline-derived CDR1 and CDR2 are SEHNR and FQNEAQ (reference sequence). In DNA form, the CDR3 reads TGTGCCAAGAGTCAGGGGGACACCGGGGAGCTGTTTTTT. As protein: CAKSQGDTGELFF.

The chain combines TRBV19 with TRBJ2-1; weak D call: TRBD2 (6 bases). Germline V gene sequence: CDR1 LNHDA, CDR2 SQIVND (reference sequence). Between the trimmed V and J ends, which lost 7 bases and 6 bases, there was a span of 19 bases. This CDR3 comprises 15 residues. The DNA for the CDR3 is TGTGCCAGTACCCCCTGGGGGGAAAGCGGCAATGAGCAGTTCTTC. It encodes CASTPWGESGNEQFF.

The CDR3 bases are TGTGCCAGCAGCCAAAACAGTAATTCACCCCTCCACTTT. It yields the protein CASSQNSNSPLHF. This rearrangement joins TRBV3-1 (or the pseudogene TRBV3-2) to TRBJ1-6; D remains ambiguous. The CDR3 has 13 residues. CDR1 and CDR2 from the germline V gene are LGHDT and YNNKEL (reference sequence). Trimming took off 2 bases at V and 6 bases at J, with 5 bases between the two ends.

The chain joins TRBV6-2 or TRBV6-3 to TRBJ2-5; 8 bases agree with TRBD2. The CDR3 is 14 residues long. Trimming cost V 2 bases and J 4 bases; bases outside gene matches: 3. Germline V gene sequence: CDR1 MNHEY, CDR2 SVGEGT. The CDR3, as DNA: TGTGCCAGCAGTTACGCGGGGGGCTCAGAGACCCAGTACTTC. This translates into CASSYAGGSETQYF.

The chain links TRBV7-2 to TRBJ2-7; 8 bases agree with TRBD2. V lost 5 bases and J lost 4; bases outside the gene matches: 10. The CDR3 length is 15 residues. Germline-derived CDR1 and CDR2 are SGHTA and FQGNSA. CDR3 sequence reads: CASSLDWASGYEQYF. CDR3 nucleotide sequence: TGTGCCAGCAGCCTGGACTGGGCTAGCGGGTACGAGCAGTACTTC.

V is TRBV19 and J is TRBJ1-1; no clear D gene. Trimming removed 0 bases from V and 7 bases from J, with 12 bases in between. Per the germline V gene, CDR1 is LNHDA and CDR2 is SQIVND (reference sequence). The CDR3 spans 14 residues. The CDR3 here is CASSIDIQAGEAFF. CDR3 DNA: TGTGCCAGTAGTATAGATATCCAGGCTGGTGAAGCTTTCTTT.

The chain uses TRBV9 and TRBJ1-5; D remains unclear. The V gene's germline CDR1 is SGDLS and CDR2 YYNGEE. Trimming removed 0 bases from V and 2 bases from J, with 6 bases in between. This CDR3 region has 14 residues. CDR3 coding DNA: TGTGCCAGCAGCGTAGGGCAGGGCAATCAGCCCCAGCATTTT. This sequence encodes CASSVGQGNQPQHF. Combining the CDR3 with reference TRBV9 and TRBJ1-5 gives the whole variable domain DSGVTQTPKHLITATGQRVTLRCSPRSGDLSVYWYQQSLDQGLQFLIQYYNGEERAKGNILERFSAQQFPDLHSELNLSSLELGDSALYFCASSVGQGNQPQHFGDGTRLSIL.

The chain employs TRBV25-1 and TRBJ1-1; TRBD1 agrees at 8 bases. The ends lost 11 bases at V and 0 bases at J; junction bases unmatched: 20. This CDR3 has 18 amino acids. Per the germline V gene, CDR1 is MGHDK and CDR2 is SYGVNS. The DNA of the CDR3 is TGTGCCCGAACCCCACCCGCCGGGACAGGTTTTATGAACACTGAAGCTTTCTTT. Its protein is CARTPPAGTGFMNTEAFF.

This clone was seen only once. This rearrangement joins TRBV15 to TRBJ1-1; tentatively, D is TRBD1 (6 bases). The CDR3 consists of 16 residues. V was shortened by 0 bases and J by 1 base, with 12 bases between the two germline ends. The germline V gene has CDR1 LNHNV and CDR2 YYDKDF (reference sequence). This CDR3 reads CATSRDRGAPNTEAFF. The CDR3 DNA is TGTGCCACCAGCAGAGATCGGGGGGCCCCGAACACTGAAGCTTTCTTT.

In this sample, this clone turned up once. The chain joins TRBV30 to TRBJ2-1, with D hard to call. The CDR3 is 13 amino acids. V was shortened by 3 bases and J by 7 bases, with 13 bases between the two germline ends. CDR1 and CDR2 from the germline V gene are GTSNPN and SVGIG (reference sequence). The CDR3 spells CAWSIGSINEQFF. In DNA form, the CDR3 reads TGTGCCTGGAGCATCGGGTCTATAAATGAGCAGTTCTTC.

This chain connects TRBV7-2 to TRBJ1-5; D ambiguous. The germline V gene has CDR1 SGHTA and CDR2 FQGNSA. The CDR3 contains 15 residues. V lost 5 bases, J lost 2 bases, and 13 bases lay in between. The CDR3 coding sequence is TGTGCCAGCAGCCCCGCCCCTGGAGGCAATCAGCCCCAGCATTTT. It yields the protein CASSPAPGGNQPQHF.

The chain combines TRBV5-1 with TRBJ2-5; D is possibly TRBD2 (5 bases). Trimming left V 5 bases short and J 4 bases short, with 18 bases between. The CDR3 sequence is 15 residues long. Germline V gene sequence: CDR1 SGHRS, CDR2 YFSETQ. CDR3: CASSRGASSPETQYF. The DNA of the CDR3 is TGCGCCAGCAGTCGAGGAGCTAGCTCCCCAGAGACCCAGTACTTC.

The chain is built from TRBV29-1 and TRBJ1-5, with D maybe TRBD1 (6 bases). Germline CDR1 is SQVTM and CDR2 is ANQGSEA. There are 15 residues in the CDR3. With 4 bases removed from V and 4 bases from J, the gap between germline ends came to 17 bases. In DNA form, the CDR3 reads TGCAGCGTTGGAACGGGGGGCCTACGGAATCAGCCCCAGCATTTT. As protein: CSVGTGGLRNQPQHF. The whole variable domain, filled in from reference TRBV29-1 and TRBJ1-5, reads SAVISQKPSRDICQRGTSLTIQCQVDSQVTMMFWYRQQPGQSLTLIATANQGSEATYESGFVIDKFPISRPNLTFSTLTVSNMSPEDSSIYLCSVGTGGLRNQPQHFGDGTRLSIL.

The V gene is TRBV6-4, the J gene TRBJ2-3; D is perhaps TRBD1 (6 bases). V gave up 5 bases and J gave up 2 bases, with 14 bases separating them. The CDR3 runs 15 residues. From germline, CDR1 is MRHNA and CDR2 SNTAGT. CDR3 region: CASSPTGDNTDTQYF. The CDR3 region has the DNA TGTGCCAGCAGTCCCACCGGGGACAACACAGATACGCAGTATTTT.

V and J are TRBV5-4 and TRBJ2-6, with D possibly being TRBD1 (5 bases). Germline lookup yields CDR1 SGHNT and CDR2 YYREEE (reference sequence). V shed 3 bases and J shed 0 bases, with 10 bases lying between them. This CDR3 region has 16 residues. The CDR3 nucleotides are TGTGCCAGCAGCTCCGATGGGGCCTCTGGGGCCAACGTCCTGACTTTC. It yields the protein CASSSDGASGANVLTF.

The rearrangement joins TRBV27 to TRBJ2-1; D uncertain. Trimming pared 5 bases from V and 5 bases from J, leaving 7 bases between. This CDR3 is built from 12 residues. Germline CDR1 MNHEY, CDR2 SMNVEV (reference sequence). The CDR3 loop reads CASSPRDNEQFF. Written as DNA, the CDR3 is TGTGCCAGCAGTCCCCGAGACAATGAGCAGTTCTTC.

The V call is TRBV6-4, the J call TRBJ2-7, with D perhaps TRBD1 (5 bases). The CDR3 consists of 17 residues. Per the germline V gene, CDR1 is MRHNA and CDR2 is SNTAGT. V was cut by 2 bases and J by 2 bases, with 19 bases left in between. The chain's CDR3 is CASSDGIEAGLAYEQYF. The CDR3 DNA reads TGTGCCAGCAGTGACGGAATCGAGGCAGGGCTAGCCTACGAGCAGTACTTC.

The rearrangement links TRBV9 to TRBJ2-5, with TRBD2 matching over 14 bases. The ends lost 4 bases at V and 4 bases at J; junction bases unmatched: 6. Germline CDR1 SGDLS, CDR2 YYNGEE. CDR3 length: 16 amino acids. CDR3 nucleotides: TGTGCCAGCAGCAAGATAGGACTAGCGGGAGGAGAGACCCAGTACTTC. This translates into CASSKIGLAGGETQYF.

The chain uses TRBV19 and TRBJ1-2; D unresolved. The CDR3 sequence is 12 residues long. Germline V gene lookup returns CDR1 LNHDA and CDR2 SQIVND (reference sequence). V lost 3 bases to trimming and J lost 5 bases, with 7 bases between them. CDR3 region: CASSITPYGYTF. CDR3 bases: TGTGCCAGTAGTATTACTCCTTATGGCTACACCTTC. The full variable domain, rest sourced from reference TRBV19 and TRBJ1-2, is DGGITQSPKYLFRKEGQNVTLSCEQNLNHDAMYWYRQDPGQGLRLIYYSQIVNDFQKGDIAEGYSVSREKKESFPLTVTSAQKNPTAFYLCASSITPYGYTFGSGTRLTVV.

The chain combines TRBV19 with TRBJ2-1; tentatively, D is TRBD2 (5 bases). This CDR3 contains 16 residues. With 1 base removed from V and 2 bases from J, the gap between germline ends came to 12 bases. Germline V gene sequence: CDR1 LNHDA, CDR2 SQIVND (reference sequence). The CDR3 here is CASSIGTRRPYNEQFF. For the CDR3, the DNA is TGTGCCAGTAGTATAGGCACTAGAAGGCCCTACAATGAGCAGTTCTTC.

The chain joins TRBV28 to TRBJ2-7; D not certain. Germline assignment: CDR1 MDHEN and CDR2 SYDVKM. Trimming removed 6 bases from V and 6 bases from J, with 12 bases in between. The CDR3 consists of 12 residues. The CDR3 region is CASRQQLLEQYF. CDR3 nucleotides: TGTGCCAGCAGACAACAGCTTCTCGAGCAGTACTTC.

The rearrangement uses TRBV6-5 and TRBJ2-7; D possibly corresponds to TRBD2 (6 bases). Germline assignment: CDR1 MNHEY and CDR2 SVGAGI. CDR3 size: 15 residues. With 6 bases removed from V and 0 bases from J, the gap between germline ends came to 15 bases. The chain's CDR3 is CASSIRTTSSYEQYF. Written as DNA, the CDR3 is TGTGCCAGCAGCATCAGGACTACCAGCTCCTACGAGCAGTACTTC.

The V and J genes are TRBV5-1 and TRBJ2-7; D gene uncertain. Per germline, CDR1 SGHRS and CDR2 YFSETQ. This CDR3 is built from 14 residues. The V and J ends lost 7 bases and 0 bases respectively, with 14 bases between them. The CDR3 loop reads CASAPPGLSYEQYF. In DNA, the CDR3 is TGCGCCAGCGCCCCTCCGGGTCTCTCCTACGAGCAGTACTTC.

This chain joins TRBV9 and TRBJ1-3; D is unresolved. With 4 bases removed from V and 4 bases from J, the gap between germline ends came to 15 bases. CDR3 size: 15 residues. CDR1 SGDLS and CDR2 YYNGEE come from the germline V gene. The CDR3 DNA reads as TGTGCCAGCAGCTCGGCATTAGAGGTGGGAAACACCATATATTTT. Amino acid sequence: CASSSALEVGNTIYF.